This T cell receptor (beta chain) was sequenced in a study of T cell repertoires in cytomegalovirus infection (dated by TCRdb to between 2017 and 2020). Background for the entire study: The HLA type of each donor mattered for the analysis, because public TCR beta signatures pointed to carriage of CMV infection along with the matching HLA type.

Sequenced using an Illumina HiSeq 1500. TCRdb ran its own pipeline on the public reads, namely fastp trimming at Q25 and MiXCR clone calling, and kept in-frame beta chains. One record per CDR3 amino acid sequence lists the most common genes and DNA. In this sample the table shows about 260,000 distinct CDR3 sequences, roughly 10% of which occur a single time. About 16% of the sample lies in the top ten. The V end gives up 6 bases and the J end 7 bases, leaving 11 bases in the junction not matched to a gene. Taken from cysteine to phenylalanine, the CDR3 has 15 residues. Of the read, only the CDR3 DNA is kept; its 45 bases are in frame from base 1. CDR1 SGHTA and CDR2 FQGNSA are derived from the germline V gene. Paper-wide results and their limitations: In both this cohort and an independent cohort of some 350 donors, the cumulative frequency of public TCR beta family members distinguished carriers of CMV infection plus the relevant HLA type. The ex vivo response was dominated by HLA-C-restricted CMV-specific TCR beta clonotypes, which also provided the single most frequent clonotype in two of eight donors.

A remark on this clonotype: The antigen it binds to is not known. Qualities for individual bases were not recorded, and no much larger clone is one base off.

The TCR was taken from a human donor in good health (CMV status not recorded). Some clones in this sample may be carry-over from other donors' samples. The sequence joins TRBV7-2 to TRBJ2-5; TRBD2 lines up with 10 middle nucleotides. The sample taken for sequencing was PBMCs. The CDR3 protein sequence reads: CASRRAGGVSGTQYF. The DNA reads as follows: TGTGCCAGCAGACGAGCGGGAGGGGTGTCGGGGACCCAGTACTTC.